The subject of this entry is one TCR beta chain. It lacks a known antigen. Per-nucleotide qualities are absent, and no much larger clonotype sits a single base away. Trimming accounts for 6 bases at V and 3 bases at J, while the number of junction bases matched to no gene is 3. The CDR3, from cysteine to phenylalanine, totals 14 residues. Left in the record is the CDR3 DNA by itself, 42 bases read in frame from the first base. The germline V gene supplies CDR1 SGHRS and CDR2 YFSETQ. This specimen comes from a study of cytomegalovirus exposure and HLA in healthy donors (TCRdb year 2017). General notes on the study: An earlier analysis of approximately 640 of the donors reported roughly 300 Gb of sequence data and about 100 million unique TCR beta sequences from about 179 million T cells. An early release that covered fewer than 800 HLA-typed donors contained approximately 300 gigabases of sequencing data and around 85 million unique TCR sequences. The genetic ancestry cluster associated with self-reported Caucasian donors included over 65% of the 350 to 500 genotyped donors. The study aimed to test whether signatures of past pathogen exposure could be identified by cataloging public T cell receptors. Using immunosequencing, the study profiled T cell repertoires from around 670 subjects and related those repertoires to cytomegalovirus serostatus. A separate validation cohort of approximately 130 different subjects was used in addition to the 666-subject first cohort. The study combined high-throughput TCR immunosequencing, statistical association of individual TCRs with disease status, and machine learning to predict cytomegalovirus infection status. A later analysis re-analyzed previously published TCR beta repertoires from roughly 600 donors and added high-resolution HLA genotyping to study TCR occurrence patterns. The later analysis used no new phenotypic data to find candidate immune exposures, relying instead on TCR beta sequences and their occurrence across donors. To decide whether each TCR beta V gene segment behaved as functional or pseudogenic, an earlier analysis of some 600 of the donors relied on high-throughput TCR beta sequencing. Donor age, sex, ethnicity and CMV serostatus were collected together with the repertoire data. A later genetic analysis used genome-wide SNP genotypes for about 60% of the 666 donors, treating that subset as a discovery cohort. All discovery cohort repertoires had been generated on a single sequencing platform. HLA typing included class I and class II loci at four-digit resolution. The number of donors typed differed by locus, with 629-630 for A, B, C, DRB1 and DQB1, over 500 for DQA1, 600 to 610 for DPA1, and 450 to 480 for DPB1. Roughly 5 DR-DQ haplotypes were handled as single units for association and clustering, since linkage in the cohort was strong. Across some 400 genotyped donors of the cohort, an average of about 240,000 unique TCR beta nucleotide sequences per donor were sequenced, and around 20% of those sequences were non-productive. The investigation overall reported the following: Some IMGT-functional V segments, including TRBV6-2 and TRBV6-3, could not be told apart with the 87-base-pair reads, so those segments were excluded. Presence/absence analyses assumed roughly uniform sequencing depth across donors, an assumption that may not hold. Assigning TCR associations to individual alleles was difficult when HLA alleles, especially DR and DQ, strongly co-occurred. A later analysis found that most CMV-associated TCR beta chains appeared HLA-restricted, with HLA associations seemingly driven largely by CMV exposure. Cytomegalovirus status was reported to be diagnosed by the classifier with high specificity and sensitivity in both the original and validation cohorts. A further reported finding was that TCR beta sequences accurately predicted the HLA-A and HLA-B alleles for most subjects in the first cohort. The cohort was sequenced for TCR beta chains only, and without alpha or paired-chain data the features that could be detected were limited. Specific HLA alleles were associated with 15,000 to 20,000 TCR beta sequences at a false discovery rate of 0.05 in a later analysis. CMV serostatus was the only immune exposure information available for the cohort. In vitro tests confirmed that a few of the cytomegalovirus-associated TCR beta chains recognize cytomegalovirus antigens. Because HLA typing was unavailable for some donors at each locus, only the typed subset was used in association tests. According to a later analysis, parvovirus B19, influenza, CMV and Epstein-Barr virus appeared linked to several top co-occurrence clusters. Because counts were too low, about 18 rarely observed V segments, including chromosome 9 orphons, were excluded from the earlier analysis of 587 of the donors. It was suggested by the authors that the approach could potentially be generalized to other disease states and immunological phenotypes. A group of highly shared sequence variants was considered likely to be a technical artifact of the sequencing pipeline. Most TCR sequences were seen in very few donors, while some public TCRs were found in many individuals. Broadly in line with IMGT annotations, most TCR beta V segments showed up in productive rearrangements about 87% or about 30% of the time in an earlier analysis of about 500 of the donors. A total of 164 TCR beta chains were listed by the study as associated with cytomegalovirus. In a later genetic analysis, a missense DCLRE1C variant was associated with V-gene and J-gene trimming of TCR beta chains, and the association was replicated in an independent cohort. In a later analysis, TCR association rates were found to vary across HLA loci, with the most associated TCRs seen for DRB1 alleles and the fewest for HLA-C alleles. Compared with the roughly 710-donor mean, donors in an Asian-associated ancestry cluster had fewer N-insertions in productive TCRs, according to a later genetic analysis. A later analysis found that HLA-associated TCR beta chains were more clonally expanded and had lower generation probabilities than equally common non-associated chains. Linkage disequilibrium might explain the correlated functional status among segregating V segments, but an unknown experimental factor could not be ruled out.

Library construction relied on the immunoSEQ multiplex PCR assay. For the multiplex PCR, a mixture combining 60 forward primers for TCR Vbeta segments and 13 reverse primers for TCR Jbeta segments was used. The CDR3 region of rearranged TCR beta genes was amplified from genomic DNA with a multiplex PCR assay. The amplified TCR beta libraries were sequenced on the Illumina HiSeq System as 87-base-pair reads. In the original analysis: Across the 500 to 750 repertoires, a later analysis counted roughly 84 million unique TCR beta chains, roughly 11 million of which were shared by at least two donors. A nearest-neighbor algorithm error-corrected the raw reads and collapsed the reads into unique sequences, merging closely related sequences to remove PCR and sequencing errors. Alignment of CDR3 sequences to IMGT reference sequences was used to assign V, D and J gene segments. For a sequence to be retained, a match of at least six nucleotides to both a V gene segment and a J gene segment was required. A rearrangement was called productive if the CDR3 had no stop codons and remained in frame with V and J, and every other rearrangement was called non-productive. Following IMGT convention, CDR3 was defined as the stretch from the second conserved V-encoded cysteine up to the conserved J-encoded phenylalanine. The earlier analysis of roughly 590 of the donors excluded sequences that lacked an unambiguous match to a single V gene segment. In an earlier analysis of 587 of the donors, a V segment was called functional when productive rearrangements were above 56.7%, and segregating when the standard deviation between donors exceeded 5%. A statistical classification framework was developed to diagnose cytomegalovirus status using the catalog of TCR beta chain sequences. A later analysis assigned V and J genes by comparing TCR nucleotide sequences with IMGT/GENE-DB human TR gene sequences. In a later analysis, CDR3 sequences and most-parsimonious VDJ recombination scenarios were assigned using the TCRdist pipeline. In a later analysis, each TCR beta chain was defined by its CDR3 amino acid sequence together with its V-gene family, and reads lacking a unique V-gene family were excluded. In a later analysis, fewer than 650 highly shared, low-generation-probability nucleotide sequences were removed to address suspected cross-contamination and a sequencing artifact. A later analysis calculated a clonal expansion index for each public chain from normalized within-repertoire ranks of inferred template counts. In a later analysis, generation probabilities were computed using a VDJ recombination model fitted to out-of-frame rearrangements, and the results were checked against IGoR. In a later analysis, hypergeometric tests were used to score TCR-TCR, TCR-HLA and TCR-CMV co-occurrence, with a repertoire-size bias correction applied to TCR pairs. False discovery rates were estimated in a later analysis by permuting HLA or CMV assignments 20 times. In a later analysis, co-occurring TCRs were grouped with DBSCAN, and TCRdist sequence similarity was added when clustering was performed within HLA-allele-positive subsets. For co-occurrence clustering, repertoires with fewer than 30,000 or more than 120,000 public chains were excluded, along with several repertoires with anomalous nucleotide sharing. In its TCRdb copy, this immuneACCESS table keeps in-frame sequences only and misses some clones. Where compared with another copy, unresolved V genes explain less than half of these, and the others have no known cause. The V and J calls and clone size were taken over from that table, and D and trimming were inferred from the DNA. This sample has 150,000 to 200,000 clones in its table, and more than 60% of those were observed once. The ten largest clonotypes hold less than 5% of the sample.

The cohort consisted of approximately 670 healthy bone marrow donors. At the time of sampling, all cohort members were nominally healthy, though unrecorded immune exposures were likely present. The donor tested CMV seronegative, placing the donor among the 300 to 400 seronegative members of the cohort. A peripheral blood sample was collected from each donor, and TCR beta sequencing was performed on peripheral blood mononuclear cells. The Qiagen DNeasy Blood Extraction Kit was used to extract genomic DNA from the blood cell samples. The sample taken for sequencing was PBMCs. This sequence originates from a male donor in good health and CMV-seronegative. The V gene is TRBV5-1 and the J gene is TRBJ2-3, with 11 junctional bases fitting TRBD2. CDR3 region: CASNSGGATDTQYF. Here is the DNA: TGCGCCAGCAATAGCGGGGGGGCGACAGATACGCAGTATTTT. Supplemented by the reference TRBV5-1 and TRBJ2-3 proteins around the CDR3, the complete variable domain is KAGVTQTPRYLIKTRGQQVTLSCSPISGHRSVSWYQQTPGQGLQFLFEYFSETQRNKGNFPGRFSGRQFSNSRSEMNVSTLELGDSALYLCASNSGGATDTQYFGPGTRLTVL.